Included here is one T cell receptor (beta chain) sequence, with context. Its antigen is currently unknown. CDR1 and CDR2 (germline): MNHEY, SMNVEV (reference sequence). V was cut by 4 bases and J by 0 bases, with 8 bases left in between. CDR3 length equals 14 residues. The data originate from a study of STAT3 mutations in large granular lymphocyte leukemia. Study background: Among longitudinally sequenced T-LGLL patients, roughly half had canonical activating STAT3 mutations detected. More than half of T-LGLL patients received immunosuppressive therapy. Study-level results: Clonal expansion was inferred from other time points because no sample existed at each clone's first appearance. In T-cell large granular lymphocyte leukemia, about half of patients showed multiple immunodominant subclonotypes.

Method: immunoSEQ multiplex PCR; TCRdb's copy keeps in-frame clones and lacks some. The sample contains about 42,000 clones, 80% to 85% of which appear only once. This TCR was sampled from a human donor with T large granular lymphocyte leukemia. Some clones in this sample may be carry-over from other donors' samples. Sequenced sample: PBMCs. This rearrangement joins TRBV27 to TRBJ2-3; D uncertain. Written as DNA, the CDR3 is TGTGCCAGCAGTTGGAGATCGAGCACAGATACGCAGTATTTT. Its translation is CASSWRSSTDTQYF.